This T cell receptor beta chain emerged from a study of blood T cell repertoires in COVID-19. At the level of the study: COVID-19 samples, acute and convalescent, were from the United States, Italy and Spain. PBMCs, B-cell-depleted T cells, or T cells were the source of the cDNA or gDNA that made up the material.

Trimming removed 5 bases at V and 4 bases at J, with 12 bases between. This CDR3 is built from 14 residues. From germline, CDR1 is MNHEY and CDR2 SVGEGT. Original methodology: Amplifying reference gene primers gave estimates of nucleated cell counts. Profiling relied on immunoSEQ multiplex PCR, and the TCRdb table lists in-frame clones only, not all of them. V, J and clone size are taken as reported in that table, and D and trimming were inferred from the DNA itself. The table shows 280,000 or so clones, with roughly 85% occurring only once. Sequences were obtained from peripheral blood. This chain joins TRBV6-2 or TRBV6-3 and TRBJ2-1; D remains ambiguous. The TCR sequence derives from a woman aged 45-59 years who had recovered from COVID-19. In DNA, the CDR3 is TGTGCCAGCAGTGACCGTAGCTCATACAATGAGCAGTTCTTC. Protein: CASSDRSSYNEQFF.